The 20 T cell receptor beta chains given below trace back to one sample, sequenced in a study of blood T cell repertoires in COVID-19. Sequenced by immunoSEQ multiplex PCR; TCRdb stores in-frame clones only, minus some. The data show 200,000 or so clones, with about 83% seen just once and 4.5% to 5.5% held by the top ten. Specimen: peripheral blood. The receptor set was obtained from a woman in her seventies with active or convalescent COVID-19.

The rearrangement joins TRBV29-1 to TRBJ2-1; D is unclear. The CDR3 has 13 residues. Germline CDR1 and CDR2: SQVTM and ANQGSEA. V was pared by 8 bases and J by 0 bases, with 11 bases between. The CDR3 bases are TGCAGCTCCCAGGCAGGCTCCTACAATGAGCAGTTCTTC. This gives the protein CSSQAGSYNEQFF.

This clone was picked up many times. The chain links TRBV7-2 to TRBJ2-7; 8 bases agree with TRBD1. V was clipped by 5 bases and J by 4 bases; unmatched bases: 10. This CDR3 spans 15 amino acids. Germline V gene sequence: CDR1 SGHTA, CDR2 FQGNSA. The CDR3: CASSINRGVGYEQYF. CDR3 DNA sequence: TGTGCCAGCAGCATTAACAGGGGGGTAGGTTACGAGCAGTACTTC.

A remark on this clone: The same CDR3 arises from other DNA sequences in this sample as well. The chain recombines TRBV18 with TRBJ1-2; TRBD1 is a possible D gene (6 bases). With 3 bases removed from V and 1 base from J, the gap between germline ends came to 9 bases. The CDR3 extends over 14 amino acids. CDR1 and CDR2 (germline): KGHSH, LQKENI. This chain's CDR3 is CASSPQDSNYGYTF. The CDR3 region has the DNA TGTGCCAGCTCACCTCAGGACAGTAACTATGGCTACACCTTC. Filled out from reference TRBV18 and TRBJ1-2, the complete variable domain reads NAGVMQNPRHLVRRRGQEARLRCSPMKGHSHVYWYRQLPEEGLKFMVYLQKENIIDESGMPKERFSAEFPKEGPSILRIQQVVRGDSAAYFCASSPQDSNYGYTFGSGTRLTVV.

This chain connects TRBV5-1 to TRBJ1-4; TRBD1 agrees at 7 bases. Germline V CDR1 and CDR2: SGHRS, YFSETQ. The CDR3 has 15 amino acids. Trimming at V came to 3 bases and at J to 8 bases, leaving 10 bases not matched to a gene. The DNA for the CDR3 is TGCGCCAGCAGCTCAGGAGGGACAGTCGGGGAAAAACTGTTTTTT. As protein: CASSSGGTVGEKLFF. The whole variable domain, filled in from reference TRBV5-1 and TRBJ1-4, reads KAGVTQTPRYLIKTRGQQVTLSCSPISGHRSVSWYQQTPGQGLQFLFEYFSETQRNKGNFPGRFSGRQFSNSRSEMNVSTLELGDSALYLCASSSGGTVGEKLFFGSGTQLSVL.

V is TRBV28 and J is TRBJ1-2, with TRBD1 identical over 7 bases. The CDR3 length is 19 residues. Germline loops: CDR1 MDHEN, CDR2 SYDVKM. Trimming at V came to 2 bases and at J to 1 base, leaving 16 bases not matched to a gene. The CDR3 DNA reads as TGTGCCAGCAGTTTAAAGTTTTTCGACAGGGTCCTGGATAACTATGGCTACACCTTC. Its translation is CASSLKFFDRVLDNYGYTF.

Turning to this clone: The same CDR3 can be traced to other DNA sequences in this sample. The rearrangement links TRBV19 to TRBJ2-7, with TRBD1 matching over 10 bases. The CDR3 is made up of 14 amino acids. The J segment lost 0 bases and the V segment lost 5 bases, leaving 1 base of the junction unmatched. The germline CDR1 and CDR2 sequences are LNHDA and SQIVND (reference sequence). The CDR3 loop reads CASSGTGVSYEQYF. For the CDR3, the DNA is TGTGCCAGTAGTGGGACAGGGGTCTCCTACGAGCAGTACTTC.

This chain joins TRBV6-5 and TRBJ1-4, with D unresolved. The V gene lost 6 bases and the J gene lost 5 bases, with 13 bases spanning the gap. Per the germline V gene, CDR1 is MNHEY and CDR2 is SVGAGI. The CDR3 is made up of 14 amino acids. CDR3 sequence: CASSYTSGNEKLFF. The DNA for the CDR3 is TGTGCCAGCAGCTACACCTCGGGAAATGAAAAACTGTTTTTT.

CDR3 DNA sequence: TGTGCCAGCAGCGCCGACAGGGGTGAGACCCAGTACTTC. It yields the protein CASSADRGETQYF. This chain links TRBV7-3 with TRBJ2-5, with 8 nucleotides matching TRBD1. This CDR3 is 13 amino acids long. Germline CDR1 is SGHTA and CDR2 is FQGTGA. Trimming removed 5 bases from V and 5 bases from J; junction bases left unmatched: 4.

This clone is a singleton in its sample. The DNA of the CDR3 is TGCGCCAGCAGTGAGGAGGGAACAAACACTGAAGCTTTCTTT. It encodes CASSEEGTNTEAFF. The chain links TRBV10-2 to TRBJ1-1; D is unclear. This CDR3 is built from 14 residues. V dropped 2 bases and J dropped 2 bases, with 9 bases sitting between them. Looked up from germline, CDR1 is WSHSY and CDR2 is SAAADI.

This clone came up a few times. The chain has TRBV28 and TRBJ2-7; TRBD1 agrees at 12 bases. The CDR3 is made up of 19 amino acids. Germline lookup yields CDR1 MDHEN and CDR2 SYDVKM. The J segment lost 0 bases and the V segment lost 2 bases, leaving 11 bases of the junction unmatched. The CDR3 loop is CASSLAGDRGRSGSYEQYF. The DNA for the CDR3 is TGTGCCAGCAGTTTAGCCGGGGACAGGGGGCGTTCGGGCTCCTACGAGCAGTACTTC.

The J gene is TRBJ2-1, the V gene TRBV2; 14 nucleotides agree with TRBD2. The CDR3 totals 15 residues. V gave up 8 bases and J gave up 0 bases; unmatched junction bases: 0. Germline CDR1 and CDR2: SNHLY and FYNNEI. CDR3: CASGTSGSSYNEQFF. CDR3 nucleotide sequence: TGTGCCAGCGGGACTAGCGGGAGCTCCTACAATGAGCAGTTCTTC.

This clone was recorded once. The CDR3 loop is CASSQGQGVGNTIYF. DNA of the CDR3: TGTGCCAGCAGCCAAGGACAGGGAGTGGGAAACACCATATATTTT. The rearrangement joins TRBV4-2 to TRBJ1-3; the match to TRBD1 covers 7 bases. CDR1 is LGHNA, CDR2 YNFKEQ, per germline. The CDR3 has 15 amino acids. V lost 1 base and J lost 4; bases outside the gene matches: 4.

This chain links TRBV19 with TRBJ2-3; D unclear. The CDR3 runs to 13 residues. Between the trimmed V and J ends, which lost 5 bases and 0 bases, there was a span of 6 bases. The germline gives CDR1 LNHDA, CDR2 SQIVND (reference sequence). CDR3 sequence (DNA): TGTGCCAGTAGTCTCCAGAGCACAGATACGCAGTATTTT. Translated: CASSLQSTDTQYF.

This clone has a handful of counts. This chain uses TRBV11-3 with TRBJ1-1; no definite D call. V dropped 5 bases and J dropped 4 bases, with 11 bases sitting between them. Germline CDR1 and CDR2: SGHNT and YENEEA. The CDR3 loop spans 13 amino acids. CDR3: CASSPGRSTEAFF. In DNA, the CDR3 is TGTGCCAGCAGCCCAGGTCGTTCCACTGAAGCTTTCTTT. The full variable domain, completed using reference TRBV11-3 and TRBJ1-1, is EAGVVQSPRYKIIEKKQPVAFWCNPISGHNTLYWYLQNLGQGPELLIRYENEEAVDDSQLPKDRFSAERLKGVDSTLKIQPAELGDSAVYLCASSPGRSTEAFFGQGTRLTVV.

The J gene is TRBJ2-2, the V gene TRBV2; 10 positions match TRBD2. CDR3 size: 17 residues. After removal of 6 bases from V and 5 bases from J, the junction contained 12 bases not matched to a gene. In germline, CDR1 is SNHLY, CDR2 FYNNEI. For the CDR3, the DNA is TGTGCCAGCAGGACTAGCGGGTCGCGGAGGTGGACCGGGGAGCTGTTTTTT. Protein: CASRTSGSRRWTGELFF. Complete variable domain (other parts from reference TRBV2 and TRBJ2-2): EPEVTQTPSHQVTQMGQEVILRCVPISNHLYFYWYRQILGQKVEFLVSFYNNEISEKSEIFDDQFSVERPDGSNFTLKIRSTKLEDSAMYFCASRTSGSRRWTGELFFGEGSRLTVL.

This chain connects TRBV5-4 to TRBJ2-3; no definite D call. The ends were cut back, 4 bases at V and 5 bases at J, with 17 bases in the middle. The CDR3 contains 15 residues. Germline CDR1 reads SGHNT; CDR2 reads YYREEE (reference sequence). The CDR3: CASSKEPRTLDTQYF. The CDR3 coding sequence is TGTGCCAGCAGCAAGGAGCCCCGAACCCTAGATACGCAGTATTTT.

This sequence joins TRBV10-1 and TRBJ2-1; no reliable D call. Trimming cost V 2 bases and J 2 bases, with 10 bases left between them. Germline V gene data show CDR1 as WNHNN and CDR2 as SYGVQD (reference sequence). The CDR3 runs 15 residues. The CDR3 DNA is TGCGCCAGCAGTGAGGGGCCCTTAACCTACAATGAGCAGTTCTTC. Translated, it gives CASSEGPLTYNEQFF.

V is TRBV6-1 and J is TRBJ2-7; 7 positions agree with TRBD2. This CDR3 contains 14 residues. Germline CDR1 reads MNHNS; CDR2 reads SASEGT. Unmatched junction bases numbered 5, after V lost 0 bases and J lost 6 bases. The CDR3 region has the DNA TGTGCCAGCAGTGAAGCGGGAGGGTTGGGCGAGCAGTACTTC. Encoded protein: CASSEAGGLGEQYF.

The table lists this clone with a count of one. This chain joins TRBV11-3 and TRBJ2-1; 9 positions match TRBD2. Unmatched junction bases numbered 14, after V lost 1 base and J lost 7 bases. Germline-derived CDR1 and CDR2 are SGHNT and YENEEA. This CDR3 region has 18 residues. This CDR3 is CASSLVGFSGRRRNEQFF. DNA for the CDR3: TGTGCCAGCAGCTTAGTGGGTTTTAGCGGGAGAAGGAGGAATGAGCAGTTCTTC. Looking up the rest from reference TRBV11-3 and TRBJ2-1 gives the full variable domain: EAGVVQSPRYKIIEKKQPVAFWCNPISGHNTLYWYLQNLGQGPELLIRYENEEAVDDSQLPKDRFSAERLKGVDSTLKIQPAELGDSAVYLCASSLVGFSGRRRNEQFFGPGTRLTVL.

The rearrangement uses TRBV19 and TRBJ1-5; D gene unclear. V was trimmed by 5 bases and J by 2 bases, leaving 13 bases between them. This CDR3 contains 15 residues. Looked up from germline, CDR1 is LNHDA and CDR2 is SQIVND (reference sequence). The CDR3 DNA is TGTGCCAGTAGTCCACCCCACGGGGGCAATCAGCCCCAGCATTTT. Residues: CASSPPHGGNQPQHF.